The source of this T cell receptor beta chain is a study of T cells after posttransplantation cyclophosphamide. Study-level results: TRB clonality was highly associated with recipient CMV seropositivity and reactivation. Skin or GI-infiltrating T cells shared few TRB sequences with blood. Later post-transplant blood repertoires were often dominated by donor CD8+ memory clones.

This clone occurred many times. Its specificity is not known. This related bone marrow graft donor gave peripheral blood on the day of marrow donation. Profiled with immunoSEQ multiplex PCR; TCRdb holds only in-frame clones, not every one. The profile covers roughly 45,000 clones, none occurring a single time. The clonotype originates from a middle-aged man in good health, CMV-negative, and a related stem cell transplant donor. The sequencing input was PBMCs.

CDR3 in DNA: TGCGCCTCCCTAAGGACTAGCGGGAGTGATGAGCAGTTCTTC. Translating gives CASLRTSGSDEQFF. The chain combines TRBV5-1 with TRBJ2-1; 13 nucleotides align to TRBD2. J lost 8 bases, V lost 10 bases, and 9 bases had no gene match. Germline V gene data show CDR1 as SGHRS and CDR2 as YFSETQ. This CDR3 comprises 14 residues.